These 15 T cell receptor beta chains originate from one sample sequenced in a study of immune evolution from preneoplasia to lung adenocarcinoma. Generated by immunoSEQ multiplex PCR, the TCRdb table keeps only in-frame clones and is missing some. The sample holds 9,900 or so clones, about 70% seen once. The specimen sequenced was FFPE normal lung tissue adjacent to the tumor. The receptors stem from a person in their 60s with lung adenocarcinoma. Some clones in this sample may be carry-over from other donors' samples.

The chain recombines TRBV7-9 with TRBJ1-2; a weak D match, TRBD1 (6 bases). CDR3 length: 15 residues. Germline values: CDR1 SEHNR, CDR2 FQNEAQ (reference sequence). The V end lost 1 base, the J end lost 2 bases, and 11 bases lay between the germline ends. For the CDR3, the DNA is TGTGCCAGCAGCTTAGTGAACAGGGACAACTATGGCTACACCTTC. As protein: CASSLVNRDNYGYTF. The full variable domain, in which reference TRBV7-9 and TRBJ1-2 provide the parts outside the CDR3, is DTGVSQNPRHKITKRGQNVTFRCDPISEHNRLYWYRQTLGQGPEFLTYFQNEAQLEKSRLLSDRFSAERPKGSFSTLEIQRTEQGDSAMYLCASSLVNRDNYGYTFGSGTRLTVV.

The V gene is TRBV5-1, the J gene TRBJ2-6; possibly TRBD1 or TRBD2 for D (5 bases each). Germline-derived CDR1 and CDR2 are SGHRS and YFSETQ. The CDR3 sequence is 17 residues long. The V and J ends lost 4 bases and 4 bases respectively, with 18 bases between them. The CDR3 nucleotides read TGCGCCAGCAGCCCTTCACCCCGGGGACCCGGGGCCAACGTCCTGACTTTC. This sequence encodes CASSPSPRGPGANVLTF.

This chain connects TRBV29-1 to TRBJ1-2; D is possibly TRBD1 (5 bases). The ends were cut back, 7 bases at V and 6 bases at J, with 12 bases in the middle. The CDR3 loop spans 11 amino acids. Germline CDR1 and CDR2: SQVTM and ANQGSEA. CDR3 in amino acids: CSASWGDGYTF. CDR3 sequence (DNA): TGCAGCGCCTCGTGGGGGGATGGCTACACCTTC. The full variable domain, rest sourced from reference TRBV29-1 and TRBJ1-2, is SAVISQKPSRDICQRGTSLTIQCQVDSQVTMMFWYRQQPGQSLTLIATANQGSEATYESGFVIDKFPISRPNLTFSTLTVSNMSPEDSSIYLCSASWGDGYTFGSGTRLTVV.

The chain joins TRBV6-5 to TRBJ1-5, with D uncertain. CDR1 and CDR2 (germline): MNHEY, SVGAGI. Trimming shortened V by 2 bases and J by 3 bases, and 5 bases separated the two germline ends. There are 13 residues in the CDR3. CDR3 sequence (DNA): TGTGCCAGCAGTTACCGACTCAATCAGCCCCAGCATTTT. Amino acid sequence: CASSYRLNQPQHF.

The chain is built from TRBV29-1 and TRBJ2-2; D remains ambiguous. V lost 7 bases and J 4 bases, leaving 7 bases between the germline ends. The CDR3 covers 11 residues. CDR1 is SQVTM and CDR2 is ANQGSEA in the germline V gene. The CDR3 protein is CSAGRTGELFF. DNA of the CDR3: TGCAGCGCTGGACGCACCGGGGAGCTGTTTTTT.

The chain has TRBV7-6 and TRBJ2-5; D is undetermined. This CDR3 is built from 13 residues. The V end was cut by 3 bases, the J end by 4 bases, with 9 bases between. Germline assignment: CDR1 SGHVS and CDR2 FNYEAQ. For the CDR3, the DNA is TGTGCCAGCAGCTTTCAGAGCTTAGAGACCCAGTACTTC. It encodes CASSFQSLETQYF.

The V gene is TRBV30, the J gene TRBJ1-1; 7 bases line up with TRBD1. Germline V lookup: CDR1 GTSNPN, CDR2 SVGIG (reference sequence). The CDR3 has 12 amino acids. V was pared by 3 bases and J by 3 bases, with 1 base of the junction left unmatched. The chain's CDR3 is CAWRGQDTEAFF. The DNA of the CDR3 is TGTGCCTGGAGAGGACAGGACACTGAAGCTTTCTTT.

The V gene is TRBV6-4, the J gene TRBJ2-3, with D uncertain. This CDR3 region has 14 residues. The germline V gene encodes CDR1 MRHNA and CDR2 SNTAGT. Between the trimmed V and J ends, which lost 4 bases and 3 bases, there was a span of 11 bases. The CDR3 loop reads CASSVTDSTDTQYF. The CDR3 DNA reads as TGTGCCAGCAGTGTCACGGATTCTACAGATACGCAGTATTTT.

The rearrangement links TRBV5-1 to TRBJ2-1, with 8 bases identical to TRBD2. J was trimmed by 2 bases and V by 0 bases; bases with no gene match: 4. In germline, CDR1 is SGHRS, CDR2 YFSETQ. This CDR3 contains 16 residues. The CDR3 DNA reads TGCGCCAGCAGCTTGGTAGCGGGAAAGGCCTACAATGAGCAGTTCTTC. This codes for CASSLVAGKAYNEQFF.

In the case of this clone: Likely a read error: the CDR3 ends without its conserved phenylalanine or tryptophan. The chain joins TRBV9 to TRBJ1-2; no reliable D call. This CDR3 region has 15 residues. The germline V gene has CDR1 SGDLS and CDR2 YYNGEE. V was trimmed by 0 bases and J by 6 bases, leaving 15 bases between them. The CDR3 region has the DNA TGTGCCAGCAGCGTAGATTATGACTCACCTGATGGCTACACCCTC. Amino acid sequence: CASSVDYDSPDGYTL.

The V and J genes are TRBV4-2 and TRBJ2-7; TRBD2 matches 9 bases. Germline V gene sequence: CDR1 LGHNA, CDR2 YNFKEQ. The CDR3 is 17 residues long. V gave up 1 base and J gave up 1 base; unmatched junction bases: 8. The CDR3 sequence is CASSQAEVAGGSYEQYF. CDR3 nucleotide sequence: TGTGCCAGCAGCCAAGCGGAGGTGGCGGGAGGGTCCTACGAGCAGTACTTC.

V gene TRBV12-5 combines with J gene TRBJ2-5; D possibly uses TRBD1 or TRBD2 (5 bases each). The germline V gene has CDR1 LGHNT and CDR2 FRNRAP. Trimming left V 5 bases short and J 6 bases short, with 19 bases between. There are 15 residues in the CDR3. This CDR3 reads CASGPRSEGMQTQYF. The DNA for the CDR3 is TGTGCTAGTGGTCCCCGAAGCGAGGGGATGCAGACCCAGTACTTC. Based on the CDR3 plus reference TRBV12-5 and TRBJ2-5, the full variable domain is DARVTQTPRHKVTEMGQEVTMRCQPILGHNTVFWYRQTMMQGLELLAYFRNRAPLDDSGMPKDRFSAEMPDATLATLKIQPSEPRDSAVYFCASGPRSEGMQTQYFGPGTRLLVL.

This chain joins TRBV4-2 and TRBJ2-7, with TRBD2 matching 8 bases. Germline V gives CDR1 LGHNA, CDR2 YNFKEQ. The CDR3 extends over 12 amino acids. V dropped 0 bases and J dropped 12; count of bases not matched to a gene: 4. CDR3 nucleotides: TGTGCCAGCAGCCAAGATAGGGGGACTAGGTACTTC. It codes for CASSQDRGTRYF.

The chain carries TRBV5-1 and TRBJ2-1; a possible D gene is TRBD2 (6 bases). The CDR3 consists of 15 residues. V was shortened by 4 bases and J by 3 bases, with 14 bases between the two germline ends. The V gene's germline CDR1 is SGHRS and CDR2 YFSETQ. CDR3 residues: CASSGDLASYNEQFF. Written as DNA, the CDR3 is TGCGCCAGCAGCGGGGACTTGGCTAGCTACAATGAGCAGTTCTTC.

This clone showed up just a few times. The same CDR3 also results from other DNA sequences found in this sample. The rearrangement links TRBV28 to TRBJ2-1; D could derive from TRBD1 or TRBD2 (5 bases each). Trimming removed 3 bases from V and 7 bases from J, with 13 bases in between. This CDR3 spans 14 amino acids. CDR1 is MDHEN, CDR2 SYDVKM, per germline. The CDR3 loop is CASSFLGRQNEQFF. The DNA for the CDR3 is TGTGCCAGCAGTTTCCTGGGACGGCAAAATGAGCAGTTCTTC.